This T cell receptor (beta chain) derives from a study of T cells in women clearing cervical HPV infection. The CDR3 is made up of 15 amino acids. The V and J ends lost 6 bases and 5 bases, in that order; junction bases with no gene match: 12. CDR1 SNHLY and CDR2 FYNNEI come from the germline V gene. On this clone: The read gets to within 3 residues of the CDR3 end, and the germline J gene fills in the rest.

TCRdb's copy holds only in-frame clones and misses some; the assay was immunoSEQ multiplex PCR. Recorded for this sample: tens of thousands of clones. Sequencing input: blood buffy coat. The TCR originated in a woman aged 18 to 69 with a cervical HPV16 infection that either progressed to CIN3+ or cleared (not recorded which). The chain has TRBV2 and TRBJ2-5; 7 bases are a match to TRBD1. Incomplete CDR3 DNA: TGTGCCAGCAGACGCGACGGACAGGTCTCGGAGACC. Translation gives CASRRDGQVSET. The full CDR3 is CASRRDGQVSETQYF.